This entry lists 9 T cell receptor beta chains sequenced from one sample in a study of neurological immune-mediated disorders. As for time point: technical triplicate 1. TCRdb reprocessed the 5' RACE reads with MiXCR, giving one entry per CDR3 protein. Counted here are 20,000 to 30,000 distinct CDR3 sequences, about 13% occurring once; the ten biggest clones make up 5.5%. The specimen was CD4+ T cells from blood. All receptors come from a female donor with HTLV-1-associated myelopathy (HAM/TSP).

This clonotype was seen at least ten times. This chain links TRBV11-3 with TRBJ2-6; no clear D gene. The ends were cut back, 0 bases at V and 3 bases at J, with 12 bases in the middle. The CDR3 totals 17 residues. Germline V gene data show CDR1 as SGHNT and CDR2 as YENEEA. The CDR3, as DNA: TGTGCCAGCAGCTTAGACGCGTTCGCCCTTGGGGCCAACGTCCTGACTTTC. Its translation is CASSLDAFALGANVLTF.

This clonotype was seen many times. This sequence joins TRBV5-1 and TRBJ1-1, with D tentatively TRBD1 (5 bases). V was shortened by 8 bases and J by 3 bases, with 11 bases between the two germline ends. The CDR3 length is 12 residues. Germline V gives CDR1 SGHRS, CDR2 YFSETQ. The CDR3 sequence: CARTRGDTEAFF. The CDR3 DNA follows: TGCGCCAGAACACGGGGGGACACTGAAGCTTTCTTT.

This clonotype has a count of ten or more. V gene TRBV9 combines with J gene TRBJ1-1; D gene ambiguous. V gave up 5 bases and J gave up 4 bases, with 12 bases separating them. The CDR3 loop spans 13 amino acids. Germline CDR1 reads SGDLS; CDR2 reads YYNGEE. The CDR3 loop is CASSVQAATEAFF. CDR3 DNA: TGTGCCAGCAGTGTCCAGGCTGCCACTGAAGCTTTCTTT.

This clonotype was recorded at least ten times. V is TRBV7-6 and J is TRBJ1-1, with 9 bases fitting TRBD1. This CDR3 has 14 residues. Germline CDR1 SGHVS, CDR2 FNYEAQ. Trimming took 1 base from V and 3 from J; bases not matched to a gene: 0. CDR3 DNA: TGTGCCAGCAGCTTAGGACAGGGGGACACTGAAGCTTTCTTT. Its protein is CASSLGQGDTEAFF. Combining the CDR3 with reference TRBV7-6 and TRBJ1-1 gives the whole variable domain GAGVSQSPRYKVTKRGQDVALRCDPISGHVSLYWYRQALGQGPEFLTYFNYEAQQDKSGLPNDRFSAERPEGSISTLTIQRTEQRDSAMYRCASSLGQGDTEAFFGQGTRLTVV.

This clonotype was seen many times. For the CDR3, the DNA is TGTGCCAGCAGCGCAACAGGGTTCTACGAGCAGTACTTC. Translated, it gives CASSATGFYEQYF. This sequence joins TRBV6-1 and TRBJ2-7; perhaps TRBD1 as D (6 bases). The germline V gene has CDR1 MNHNS and CDR2 SASEGT. V was shortened by 6 bases and J by 3 bases, with 12 bases between the two germline ends. This CDR3 has 13 residues.

The sample holds many counts of this clonotype. The rearrangement joins TRBV20-1 to TRBJ2-7; TRBD2 agrees at 10 bases. V lost 1 base and J lost 5; bases outside the gene matches: 5. This CDR3 region has 14 residues. Germline V gene sequence: CDR1 DFQATT, CDR2 SNEGSKA (reference sequence). CDR3 residues: CSARATSGENEQYF. The CDR3 DNA follows: TGCAGTGCTAGAGCAACTAGCGGGGAAAACGAGCAGTACTTC.

This clonotype was seen ten or more times. This chain connects TRBV20-1 to TRBJ1-2; TRBD1 aligns across 7 bases. Germline V gene sequence: CDR1 DFQATT, CDR2 SNEGSKA (reference sequence). The V segment lost 3 bases and the J segment 8 bases; nucleotides outside the gene matches: 12. CDR3 length equals 14 residues. CDR3 sequence (DNA): TGCAGTGCTAGGGCTATTGACAGGGCTGGAGGCTACACCTTC. The encoded protein is CSARAIDRAGGYTF.

This clonotype was counted at least ten times. The gene calls are TRBV6-6 and TRBJ1-6; TRBD1 agrees at 8 bases. CDR3 length: 13 amino acids. The V gene end was trimmed by 7 bases and the J gene end by 14 bases; junction bases not matched to a gene: 10. Germline values: CDR1 MNHNY, CDR2 SVGAGI (reference sequence). The CDR3 loop is CASNPLQGEALHF. The DNA for the CDR3 is TGTGCCAGCAACCCATTACAGGGGGAGGCCCTCCACTTT.

This clonotype was observed many times. The chain couples TRBV29-1 to TRBJ1-2, with D perhaps TRBD1 (5 bases). Trimming left V 7 bases short and J 6 bases short, with 18 bases between. The CDR3 length is 13 residues. CDR1 and CDR2 (germline): SQVTM, ANQGSEA. In DNA form, the CDR3 reads TGCAGCGCCCAGTGGACACCCGAAGATGGCTACACCTTC. It specifies CSAQWTPEDGYTF. The complete variable domain, with remaining parts taken from reference TRBV29-1 and TRBJ1-2, reads SAVISQKPSRDICQRGTSLTIQCQVDSQVTMMFWYRQQPGQSLTLIATANQGSEATYESGFVIDKFPISRPNLTFSTLTVSNMSPEDSSIYLCSAQWTPEDGYTFGSGTRLTVV.